The clone carrying this TCR beta chain occurred once. The authors' processing: Estimation of nucleated cell counts relied on the amplification of reference gene primers. This table comes from immunoSEQ multiplex PCR, and its TCRdb copy is limited to in-frame clones, with some not included. The V and J calls and clone size are taken from that table; D and trimming were inferred from the DNA. The sample includes over 200,000 clones, 92% seen only once; the top ten take around 1.2%. The data belong to a study of blood T cell repertoires in COVID-19. As for the study in general: Samples taken during acute and convalescent COVID-19 were collected in the United States, Italy and Spain.

The sequence derives from a man between 25 and 39 years old with acute or convalescent COVID-19. Sequenced material: peripheral blood.

CDR3 coding DNA: TGTGCCAGCAGCGCGTCCGGGACTAGTTTTTATGAGCAGTTCTTC. Encoded protein: CASSASGTSFYEQFF. The J gene is TRBJ2-1, the V gene TRBV7-3, with 8 nucleotides matching TRBD2. Trimming at V came to 5 bases and at J to 8 bases, leaving 11 bases not matched to a gene. This CDR3 comprises 15 residues. The germline gives CDR1 SGHTA, CDR2 FQGTGA.